The T cell receptor beta chain under discussion was sequenced for a study of blood T cell repertoires in COVID-19. Study details: Some COVID-19 samples were acute and others convalescent; all came from the United States, Italy and Spain. T cells, B-cell-depleted T cells, or PBMCs supplied cDNA or gDNA.

The ends lost 6 bases at V and 7 bases at J; junction bases unmatched: 6. This CDR3 spans 13 amino acids. In germline, CDR1 is SQVTM, CDR2 ANQGSEA. As processed by the authors: Estimated nucleated cell counts came from reference gene primer amplification. Clones were read by immunoSEQ multiplex PCR, and TCRdb kept only the in-frame ones, dropping some. Clonal size and the V and J genes are those of that table, whereas D and trimming came from the DNA. The sample has about 200,000 clones, 83% seen once. Material for sequencing was peripheral blood. The J gene is TRBJ1-4, the V gene TRBV29-1, with TRBD1 matching over 9 bases. The TCR comes from a woman aged 40 to 49 with active or convalescent COVID-19. The CDR3 DNA is TGCAGCGTAGGACAGGGGATCGGTGAAAAACTGTTTTTT. Amino acids: CSVGQGIGEKLFF. The variable domain in full, completed from reference TRBV29-1 and TRBJ1-4, reads SAVISQKPSRDICQRGTSLTIQCQVDSQVTMMFWYRQQPGQSLTLIATANQGSEATYESGFVIDKFPISRPNLTFSTLTVSNMSPEDSSIYLCSVGQGIGEKLFFGSGTQLSVL.